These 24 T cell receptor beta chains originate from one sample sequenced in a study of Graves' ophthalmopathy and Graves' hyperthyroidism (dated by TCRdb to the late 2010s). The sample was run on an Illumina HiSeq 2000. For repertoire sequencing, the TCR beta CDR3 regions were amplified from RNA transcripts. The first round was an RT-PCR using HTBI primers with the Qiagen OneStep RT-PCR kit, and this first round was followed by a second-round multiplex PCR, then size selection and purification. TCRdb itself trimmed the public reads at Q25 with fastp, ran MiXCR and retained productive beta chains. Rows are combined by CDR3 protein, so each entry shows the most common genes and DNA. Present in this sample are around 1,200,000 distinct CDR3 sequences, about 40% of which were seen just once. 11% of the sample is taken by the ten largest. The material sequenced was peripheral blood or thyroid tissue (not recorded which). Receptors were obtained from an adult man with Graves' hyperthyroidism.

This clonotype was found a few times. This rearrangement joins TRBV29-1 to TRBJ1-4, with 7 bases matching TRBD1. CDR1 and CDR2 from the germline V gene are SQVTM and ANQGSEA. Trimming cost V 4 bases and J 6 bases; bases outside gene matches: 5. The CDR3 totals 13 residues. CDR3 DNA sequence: TGCAGCGTTGCAGACAGGGTCCATGAAAAACTGTTTTTT. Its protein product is CSVADRVHEKLFF.

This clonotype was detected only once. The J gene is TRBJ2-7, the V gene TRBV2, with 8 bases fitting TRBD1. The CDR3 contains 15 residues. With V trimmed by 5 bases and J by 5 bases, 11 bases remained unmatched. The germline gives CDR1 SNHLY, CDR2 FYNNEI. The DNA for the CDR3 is TGTGCCAGCAGTTTATTCGGACAGGGAGGCCACGAGCAGTACTTC. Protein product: CASSLFGQGGHEQYF.

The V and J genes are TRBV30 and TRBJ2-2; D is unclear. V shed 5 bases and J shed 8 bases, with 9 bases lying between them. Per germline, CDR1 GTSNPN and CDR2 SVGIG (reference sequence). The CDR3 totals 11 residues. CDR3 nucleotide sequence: TGTGCCTGGGGCTCGTCGGGGGAGCTGTTTTTT. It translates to CAWGSSGELFF.

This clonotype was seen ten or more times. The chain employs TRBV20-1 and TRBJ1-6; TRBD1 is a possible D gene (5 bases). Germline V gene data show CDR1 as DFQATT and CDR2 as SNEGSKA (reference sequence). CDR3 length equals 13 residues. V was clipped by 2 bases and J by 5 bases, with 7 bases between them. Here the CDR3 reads CSARIQDNSPLHF. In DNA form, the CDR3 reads TGCAGTGCTAGAATACAGGATAATTCACCCCTCCACTTT.

As DNA, the CDR3 is TGTGCCAGCAACCAAGTAGGGGGACCCGAGCAGTACTTC. This codes for CASNQVGGPEQYF. V and J are TRBV5-6 and TRBJ2-7; D may be TRBD1 (6 bases). Germline V lookup: CDR1 SGHDT, CDR2 YYEEEE. The CDR3 covers 13 residues. Trimming took 6 bases from V and 6 from J, leaving 16 bases between them.

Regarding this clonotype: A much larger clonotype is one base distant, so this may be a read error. CDR3 nucleotides: TGCGCCAGCAGCTTGTGGACAGGGAATCCCTGCGAGCAGTACTTC. Protein: CASSLWTGNPCEQYF. This chain joins TRBV5-1 and TRBJ2-7; 8 bases are a match to TRBD1. The germline V gene encodes CDR1 SGHRS and CDR2 YFSETQ. This CDR3 is 15 amino acids long. Losses at the gene ends were 1 base for V and 6 bases for J; bases not matched to a gene: 9.

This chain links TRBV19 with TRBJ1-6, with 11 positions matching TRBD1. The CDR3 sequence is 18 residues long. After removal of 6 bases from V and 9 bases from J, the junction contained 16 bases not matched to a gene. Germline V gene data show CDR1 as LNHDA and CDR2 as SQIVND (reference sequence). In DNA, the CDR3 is TGTGCCAGTAGAAACAGGGTGTCCGGGACAGGGGGTGGTTCACCCCTCCACTTT. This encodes CASRNRVSGTGGGSPLHF.

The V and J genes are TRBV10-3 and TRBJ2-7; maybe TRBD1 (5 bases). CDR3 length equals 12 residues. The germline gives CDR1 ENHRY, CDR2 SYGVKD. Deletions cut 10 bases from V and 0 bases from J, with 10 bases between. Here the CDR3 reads CATRQNSYEQYF. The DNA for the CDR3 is TGTGCCACCAGACAGAACTCCTACGAGCAGTACTTC.

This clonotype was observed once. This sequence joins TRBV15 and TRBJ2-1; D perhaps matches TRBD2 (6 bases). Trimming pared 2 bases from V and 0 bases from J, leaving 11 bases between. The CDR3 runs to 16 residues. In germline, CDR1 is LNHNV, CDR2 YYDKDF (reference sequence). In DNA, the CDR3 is TGTGCCACCAGCAGACAGCGGGCCAGCTCCTACAATGAGCAGTTCTTC. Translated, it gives CATSRQRASSYNEQFF.

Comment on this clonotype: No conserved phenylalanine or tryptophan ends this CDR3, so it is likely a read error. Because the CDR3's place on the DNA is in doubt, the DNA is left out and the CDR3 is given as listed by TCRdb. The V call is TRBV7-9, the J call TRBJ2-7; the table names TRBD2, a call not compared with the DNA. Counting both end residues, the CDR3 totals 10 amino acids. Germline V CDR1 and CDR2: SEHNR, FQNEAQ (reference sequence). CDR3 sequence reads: CASSSPGLAG.

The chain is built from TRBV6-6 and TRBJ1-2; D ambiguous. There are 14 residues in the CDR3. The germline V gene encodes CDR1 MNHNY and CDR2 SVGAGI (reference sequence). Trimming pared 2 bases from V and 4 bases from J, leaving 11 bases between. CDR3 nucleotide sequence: TGTGCCAGCAGTTACCATCAGGTTTCCTATGGCTACACCTTC. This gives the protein CASSYHQVSYGYTF.

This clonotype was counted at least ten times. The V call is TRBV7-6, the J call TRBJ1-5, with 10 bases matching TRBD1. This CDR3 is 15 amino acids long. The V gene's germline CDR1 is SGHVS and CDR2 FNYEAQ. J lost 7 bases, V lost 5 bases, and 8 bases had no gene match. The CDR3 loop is CASSLGQGGQQPQHF. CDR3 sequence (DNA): TGTGCCAGCAGCCTTGGACAGGGGGGACAACAGCCCCAGCATTTT. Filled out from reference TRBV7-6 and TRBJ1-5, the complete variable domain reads GAGVSQSPRYKVTKRGQDVALRCDPISGHVSLYWYRQALGQGPEFLTYFNYEAQQDKSGLPNDRFSAERPEGSISTLTIQRTEQRDSAMYRCASSLGQGGQQPQHFGDGTRLSIL.

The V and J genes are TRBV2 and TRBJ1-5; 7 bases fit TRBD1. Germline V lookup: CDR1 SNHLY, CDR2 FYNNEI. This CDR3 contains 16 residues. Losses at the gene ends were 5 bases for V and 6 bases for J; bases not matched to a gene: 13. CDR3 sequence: CASSLGATGLGQPQHF. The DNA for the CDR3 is TGTGCCAGCAGTCTAGGAGCGACAGGGCTAGGTCAGCCCCAGCATTTT.

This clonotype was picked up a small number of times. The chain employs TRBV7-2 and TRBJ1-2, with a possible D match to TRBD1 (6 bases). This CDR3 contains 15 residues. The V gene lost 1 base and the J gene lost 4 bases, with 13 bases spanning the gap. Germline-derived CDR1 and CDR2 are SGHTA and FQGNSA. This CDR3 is CASSLDPGATYGYTF. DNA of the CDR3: TGTGCCAGCAGCTTAGACCCGGGGGCCACCTATGGCTACACCTTC.

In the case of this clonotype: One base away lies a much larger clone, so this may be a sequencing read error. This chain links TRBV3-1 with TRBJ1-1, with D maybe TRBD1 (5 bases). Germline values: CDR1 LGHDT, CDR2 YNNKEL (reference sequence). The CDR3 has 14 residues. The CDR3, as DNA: TGTGCCAGCAGCCAAGGGGGGAAGAACACTGAAGCTTCCTTT. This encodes CASSQGGKNTEASF. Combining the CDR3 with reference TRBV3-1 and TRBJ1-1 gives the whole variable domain DTAVSQTPKYLVTQMGNDKSIKCEQNLGHDTMYWYKQDSKKFLKIMFSYNNKELIINETVPNRFSPKSPDKAHLNLHINSLELGDSAVYFCASSQGGKNTEASFGQGTRLTVV.

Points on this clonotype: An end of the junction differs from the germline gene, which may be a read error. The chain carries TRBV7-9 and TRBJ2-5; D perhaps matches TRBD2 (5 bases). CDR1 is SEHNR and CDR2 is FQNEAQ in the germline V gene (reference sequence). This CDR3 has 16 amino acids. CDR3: CASSQTAGENVKTQYF. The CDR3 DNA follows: TGCGCCAGCAGCCAGACCGCCGGGGAGAATGTAAAGACCCAGTACTTC.

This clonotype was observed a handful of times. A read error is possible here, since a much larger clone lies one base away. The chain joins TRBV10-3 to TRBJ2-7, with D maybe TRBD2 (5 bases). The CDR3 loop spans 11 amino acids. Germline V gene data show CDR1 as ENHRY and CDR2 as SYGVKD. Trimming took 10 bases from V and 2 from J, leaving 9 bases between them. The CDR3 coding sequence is TGTGCCACCCGGGGAGCCTACGAGCAGTACTTC. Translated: CATRGAYEQYF.

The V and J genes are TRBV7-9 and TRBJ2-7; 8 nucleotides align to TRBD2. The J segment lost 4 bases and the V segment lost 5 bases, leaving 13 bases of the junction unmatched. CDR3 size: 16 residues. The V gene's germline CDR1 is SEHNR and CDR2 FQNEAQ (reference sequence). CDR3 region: CASSPNGGGLTYEQYF. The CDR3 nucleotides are TGTGCCAGCAGCCCCAACGGGGGGGGCTTGACGTACGAGCAGTACTTC. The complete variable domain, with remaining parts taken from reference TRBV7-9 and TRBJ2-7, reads DTGVSQNPRHKITKRGQNVTFRCDPISEHNRLYWYRQTLGQGPEFLTYFQNEAQLEKSRLLSDRFSAERPKGSFSTLEIQRTEQGDSAMYLCASSPNGGGLTYEQYFGPGTRLTVT.

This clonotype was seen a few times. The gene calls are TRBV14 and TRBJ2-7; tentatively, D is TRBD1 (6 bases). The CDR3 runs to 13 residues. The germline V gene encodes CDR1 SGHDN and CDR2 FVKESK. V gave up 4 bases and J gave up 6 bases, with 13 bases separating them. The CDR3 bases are TGTGCCAGCAGCCTGCAACAGGGTGGCGAGCAGTACTTC. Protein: CASSLQQGGEQYF.

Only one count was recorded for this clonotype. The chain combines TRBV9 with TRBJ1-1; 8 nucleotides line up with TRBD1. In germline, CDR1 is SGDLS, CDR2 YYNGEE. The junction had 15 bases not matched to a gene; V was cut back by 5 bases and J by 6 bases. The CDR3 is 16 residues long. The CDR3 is CASSLGLDRVVPEAFF. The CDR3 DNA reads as TGTGCCAGCAGTTTAGGGTTGGACAGGGTTGTCCCTGAAGCTTTCTTT.

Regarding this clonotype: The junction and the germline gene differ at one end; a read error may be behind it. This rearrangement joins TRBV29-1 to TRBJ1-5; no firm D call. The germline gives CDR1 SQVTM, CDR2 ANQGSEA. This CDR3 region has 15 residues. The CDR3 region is CSVEAFPSSNQPQHF. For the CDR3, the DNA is TGCAGCGTCGAAGCCTTTCCTAGTAGCAATCAGCCCCAGCATTTT.

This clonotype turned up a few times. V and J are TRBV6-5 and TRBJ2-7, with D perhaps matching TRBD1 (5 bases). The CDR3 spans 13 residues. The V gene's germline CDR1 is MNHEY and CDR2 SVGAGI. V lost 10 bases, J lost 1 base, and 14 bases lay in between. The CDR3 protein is CATQPGISYEQYF. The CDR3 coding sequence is TGTGCCACCCAACCAGGGATTTCCTACGAGCAGTACTTC.

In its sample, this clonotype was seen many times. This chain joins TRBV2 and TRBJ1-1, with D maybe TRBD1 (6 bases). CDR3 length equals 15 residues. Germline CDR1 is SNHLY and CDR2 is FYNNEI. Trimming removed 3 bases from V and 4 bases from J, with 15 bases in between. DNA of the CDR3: TGTGCCAGCAGTGATAGGGTGGGGGCAGTCACTGAAGCTTTCTTT. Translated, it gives CASSDRVGAVTEAFF.

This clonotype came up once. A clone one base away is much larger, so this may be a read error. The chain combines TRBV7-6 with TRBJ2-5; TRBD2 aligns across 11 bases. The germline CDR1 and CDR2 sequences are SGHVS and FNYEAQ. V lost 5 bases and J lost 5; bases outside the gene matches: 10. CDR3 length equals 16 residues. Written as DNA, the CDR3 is TGTGCCAGCAGCACGGGACTAGCGGAATGTGGGGAGACCCAGTACTTC. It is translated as CASSTGLAECGETQYF.